The sequence of this T cell receptor beta chain was determined in a study of patients and donors after allogeneic stem cell transplantation. MiXCR, applied by TCRdb to the RT-PCR reads, yields one record per CDR3 protein. Among 400,000 to 500,000 distinct CDR3 sequences listed, 16% were seen once. Trimming took off 4 bases at V and 3 bases at J, with 16 bases between the two ends. The CDR3 loop spans 16 amino acids. CDR1 is MGHDK, CDR2 SYGVNS, per germline. The sample was blood, either unsorted or a sorted T cell fraction (not recorded which). The rearrangement uses TRBV25-1 and TRBJ2-1; no firm D call. This TCR derives from a human donor who was either an allogeneic HSCT recipient or a stem cell or donor lymphocyte infusion donor (not recorded which). It is not recorded whose cells these are; they may come from a transplant donor. Here the CDR3 reads CASSAYSLRIYNEQFF. The DNA for the CDR3 is TGTGCCAGCAGTGCCTACAGTCTTCGGATCTACAATGAGCAGTTCTTC.